Listed below are T cell receptor beta chains from one sample, sequenced in a study of cytomegalovirus exposure and HLA in healthy donors. Using immunoSEQ multiplex PCR, the repertoire was profiled, and TCRdb retains in-frame clones only, with some absent. The sample gives about 150,000 clones, 75% to 85% of which show up once; roughly 7.7% is in the top ten. The specimen was PBMCs. The receptors shown here come from a man aged 30-40 years in good health and CMV-seropositive. Each CDR3 is given with its conserved first and last residue. A D gene is named only where the DNA matches it firmly. Clone size, where shown, is once, few, many, or a class for clones that have expanded.

J | V | D | size | CDR3 | DNA
TRBJ1-2 | TRBV30 | NA | NA | CAWSVWTGYTF | TGTGCCTGGAGTGTATGGACAGGCTACACCTTC
TRBJ1-5 | TRBV30 | NA | NA | CAWSVRSNQPQHF | TGTGCCTGGAGTGTCCGTAGCAATCAGCCCCAGCATTTT
TRBJ2-2 | TRBV5-8 | NA | once | CASTPTIPGFGGELFF | TGTGCCAGCACCCCCACGATCCCTGGCTTTGGCGGGGAGCTGTTTTTT
TRBJ2-7 | TRBV5-4 | NA | NA | CVSSPAGPDMTYEQYF | TGTGTCAGCAGCCCGGCTGGGCCAGACATGACCTACGAGCAGTACTTC
TRBJ2-7 | TRBV15 | TRBD1 | once | CATSTRQGGPYEQYF | TGTGCCACCAGCACCCGACAGGGGGGTCCCTACGAGCAGTACTTC
TRBJ2-3 | TRBV2 | NA | NA | CALRAQGSTDTQYF | TGTGCCCTCCGGGCCCAGGGCAGCACAGATACGCAGTATTTT
TRBJ1-1 | TRBV15 | NA | NA | CATGGGNTEAFF | TGTGCCACCGGAGGCGGAAACACTGAAGCTTTCTTT
TRBJ2-7 | TRBV30 | NA | NA | CAWSVRQREQYF | TGTGCCTGGAGTGTAAGGCAGCGGGAGCAGTACTTC
TRBJ1-6 | TRBV11-2 | NA | NA | CASSLGGGGSPLHF | TGTGCCAGCAGCTTAGGAGGGGGTGGTTCACCCCTCCACTTT
TRBJ2-5 | TRBV2 | NA | few | CASRYGGQLKETQYF | TGTGCCAGCAGATACGGGGGACAGCTCAAAGAGACCCAGTACTTC